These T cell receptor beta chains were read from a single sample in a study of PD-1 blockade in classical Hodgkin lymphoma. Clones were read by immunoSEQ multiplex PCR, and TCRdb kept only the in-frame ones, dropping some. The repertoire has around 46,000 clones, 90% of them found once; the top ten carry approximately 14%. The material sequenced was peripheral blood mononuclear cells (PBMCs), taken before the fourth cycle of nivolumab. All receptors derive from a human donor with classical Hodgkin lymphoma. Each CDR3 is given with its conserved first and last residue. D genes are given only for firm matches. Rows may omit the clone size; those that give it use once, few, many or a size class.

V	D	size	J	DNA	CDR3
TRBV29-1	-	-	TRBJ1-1	TGCAGCGCGTCCGTAGCGATCCAAACTGAAGCTTTCTTT	CSASVAIQTEAFF
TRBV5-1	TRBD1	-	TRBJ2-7	TGCGCCAGCAGCCCGGGACAGGGGGCGTTCCACGAGCAGTACTTC	CASSPGQGAFHEQYF
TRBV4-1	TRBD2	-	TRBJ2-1	TGCGCCAGCAGCCAAGATGGCGGGAGGGCCCAGACCTACAATGAGCAGTTCTTC	CASSQDGGRAQTYNEQFF
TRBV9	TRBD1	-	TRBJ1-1	TGTGCCAGCAGCGCAACTTGGACAGGGGGCGGTGGCACTGAAGCTTTCTTT	CASSATWTGGGGTEAFF
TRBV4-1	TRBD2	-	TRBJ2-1	TGCGCCAGCAGAAGCCCAACTAGCGGCAGCTCCTACAATGAGCAGTTCTTC	CASRSPTSGSSYNEQFF
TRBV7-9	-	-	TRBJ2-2	TGTGCCAGCAGCACCACAGGTTACACCGGGGAGCTGTTTTTT	CASSTTGYTGELFF
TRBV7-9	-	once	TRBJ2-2	TGTGCCAGCAGCTTGGTCTCCCTCACCGGGGAGCTGTTTTTT	CASSLVSLTGELFF
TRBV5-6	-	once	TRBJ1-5	TGTGCCAGCAGCTTTGGATATAGCAATCAGCCCCAGCATTTT	CASSFGYSNQPQHF
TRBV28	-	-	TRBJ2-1	TGTGCCAGCAGTGACTTGTACAATGAGCAGTTCTTC	CASSDLYNEQFF
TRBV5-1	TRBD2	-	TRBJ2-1	TGCGCCAGCAGCTTCTTTGGGACTAAGAATGAGCAGTTCTTC	CASSFFGTKNEQFF
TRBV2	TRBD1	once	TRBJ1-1	TGTGCCAGCAGGACAGGGGAAGCTTTCTTT	CASRTGEAFF
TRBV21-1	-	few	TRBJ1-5	TGTGCCAGCAGCAAAGGGGCAGACCCTACTCAGCCCCAGCATTTT	CASSKGADPTQPQHF
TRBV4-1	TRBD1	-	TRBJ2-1	TGCGCCAGCAGCCAAGAAAAATTGGGACAGTGGAGGAACAATGAGCAGTTCTTC	CASSQEKLGQWRNNEQFF
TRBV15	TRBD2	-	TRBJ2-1	TGTGCCACCAGCAGAGGACAGGGTAGACTAGCGGGAGGCGATGAGCAGTTCTTC	CATSRGQGRLAGGDEQFF
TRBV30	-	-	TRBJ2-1	TGTGCCTGGATTGGAGGGATCCACTCCTACAATGAGCAGTTCTTC	CAWIGGIHSYNEQFF
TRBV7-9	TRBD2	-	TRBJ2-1	TGTGCCAGCAGGTCGGCCCCGGGAGGAGGGCATGAGCAGTTCTTC	CASRSAPGGGHEQFF
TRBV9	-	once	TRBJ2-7	TGTGCCAGCAGCGTAGAGGGGGGATCCTACGAGCAGTACTTC	CASSVEGGSYEQYF
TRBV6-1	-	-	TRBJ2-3	TGTGCCAGCAGTGTGTCTAGACACACAGATACGCAGTATTTT	CASSVSRHTDTQYF
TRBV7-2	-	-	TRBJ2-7	TGTGCCAGCAGCTTAGGGCGGTTACGCTACGAGCAGTACTTC	CASSLGRLRYEQYF
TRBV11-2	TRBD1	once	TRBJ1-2	TGTGCCAGCAGCTCCGGGACAGGGATCTATGGCTACACCTTC	CASSSGTGIYGYTF
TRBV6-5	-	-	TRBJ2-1	TGTGCCAGCAGGCCCGACACCTACAATGAGCAGTTCTTC	CASRPDTYNEQFF
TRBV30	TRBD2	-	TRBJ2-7	TGTGCCTGGAGTCCCCATAGCGGGCACCACTCCTACGAGCAGTACTTC	CAWSPHSGHHSYEQYF
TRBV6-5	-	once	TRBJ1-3	TGTGCCAGCAGTTACGGGGTGTCTGGAAACACCATATATTTT	CASSYGVSGNTIYF
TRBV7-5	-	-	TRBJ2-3	TGTGCCAGAAGCTGCGTTCTCGCGGGAGGTTCAGATACGCAGTATTTT	CARSCVLAGGSDTQYF
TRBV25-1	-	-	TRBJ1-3	TGTGCCAGCAGTGAATTAAGACCCATAGACGCGAACACCATATATTTT	CASSELRPIDANTIYF
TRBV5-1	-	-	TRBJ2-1	TGCGCCAGCAGCTTGGCCGGGAGAGCTTCCTACAATGAGCAGTTCTTC	CASSLAGRASYNEQFF
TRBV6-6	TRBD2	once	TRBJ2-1	TGTGCCAGCAGGAGACTAGCGGAGACCTACAATGAGCAGTTCTTC	CASRRLAETYNEQFF
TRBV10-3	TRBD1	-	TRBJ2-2	TGTGCCATCAGTGCCTGGGACAGGGGGCTCACCGGGGAGCTGTTTTTT	CAISAWDRGLTGELFF
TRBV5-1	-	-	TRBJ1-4	TGCGCCAGCAGCTCCCAGCTCGGCGAAAAACTGTTTTTT	CASSSQLGEKLFF
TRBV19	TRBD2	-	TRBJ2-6	TGTGCTAGCGGGGTGAACTCTGGGGCCAACGTCCTGACTTTC	CASGVNSGANVLTF
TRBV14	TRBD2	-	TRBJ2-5	TGTGCCAGCAGCCAAAGGGGACTAGCGGGCGTAAAGACCCAGTACTTC	CASSQRGLAGVKTQYF
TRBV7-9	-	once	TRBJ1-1	TGTGCCAGCAGCTTAGTGGTGGGGAGGATCTCCATGAACACTGAAGCTTTCTTT	CASSLVVGRISMNTEAFF
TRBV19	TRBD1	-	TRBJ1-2	TGTGCCAGTGTAACAGGACAGGGGAACTATGGCTACACCTTC	CASVTGQGNYGYTF
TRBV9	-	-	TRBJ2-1	TGTGCCAGCAGCGTAGGGTCCAGGCAGGGGTTCAATGAGCAGTTCTTC	CASSVGSRQGFNEQFF
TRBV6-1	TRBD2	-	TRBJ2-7	TGTGCCAGCAGTGGGGGACTAGGGGGATACGAGCAGTACTTC	CASSGGLGGYEQYF
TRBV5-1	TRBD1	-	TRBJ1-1	TGCGCCAGCAGCCTAAAGGACGGGACAGGGGGTTCGGGGGCTTTCTTT	CASSLKDGTGGSGAFF
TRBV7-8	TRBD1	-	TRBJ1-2	TGTGCCAGCAGCGACAGGGCCCTCCCGGGAGGCTACACCTTC	CASSDRALPGGYTF
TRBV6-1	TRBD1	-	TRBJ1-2	TGTGCCAGCAGTTCCCGGGACAGCTTCGGCTACACCTTC	CASSSRDSFGYTF
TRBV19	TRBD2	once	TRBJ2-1	TGTGCCAGTAAGACTAGCGGGAATGAGCAGTTCTTC	CASKTSGNEQFF
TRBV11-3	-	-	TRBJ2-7	TGTGCCAGCAGCTTAGTTCGCCAGGGTGCCTGGTACGAGCAGTACTTC	CASSLVRQGAWYEQYF
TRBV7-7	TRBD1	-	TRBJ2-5	TGTGCTAGCAGCATCGGGACAGGGTTGGAGACCCAGTACTTC	CASSIGTGLETQYF
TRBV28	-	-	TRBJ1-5	TGTGCCAGCAAAGCCGGGTGGGGCAATCAGCCCCAGCATTTT	CASKAGWGNQPQHF
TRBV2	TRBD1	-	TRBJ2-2	TGTGCCAGCAGCCAGAGGGGGCGCGGGGAGCTGTTTTTT	CASSQRGRGELFF
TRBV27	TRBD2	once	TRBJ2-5	TGTGCCAGCAGCCCCCTCGGGACTACGGAGACCCAGTACTTC	CASSPLGTTETQYF
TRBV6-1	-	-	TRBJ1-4	TGTGCCAGCAGTGAAAACCCAACTAATGAAAAACTGTTTTTT	CASSENPTNEKLFF
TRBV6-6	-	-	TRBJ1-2	TGTGCCAGCAGTATACAGGAAACCGCTAACTATGGCTACACCTTC	CASSIQETANYGYTF
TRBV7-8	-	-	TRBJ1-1	TGTGCCAGCAGCTTAGCTCCCCCCCCTCGGGGTTTGGCTTTCTTT	CASSLAPPPRGLAFF
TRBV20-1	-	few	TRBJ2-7	TGCAGTGCTAGGGAATACTACGAGCAGTACTTC	CSAREYYEQYF
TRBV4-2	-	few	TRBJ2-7	TGTGCCAGCAGCCAAGAAGGTCTGGGCGGAGCCTTCGACGAGCAGTACTTC	CASSQEGLGGAFDEQYF
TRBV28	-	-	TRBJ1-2	TGTGCCAGCAGTTCCCCAGGCCGCCCCAGCTACACCTTC	CASSSPGRPSYTF
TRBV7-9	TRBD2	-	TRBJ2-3	TGTGCCAGCAGCTGGGTGGGACTAGCGGGAGTGGGAGATACGCAGTATTTT	CASSWVGLAGVGDTQYF
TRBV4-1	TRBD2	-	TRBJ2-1	TGCGCCAGCAGCCAAGTCCGACTAGCGGTATACAATGAGCAGTTCTTC	CASSQVRLAVYNEQFF
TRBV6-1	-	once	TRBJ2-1	TGTGCCAGCACGATAAAGATTTACAATGAGCAGTTCTTC	CASTIKIYNEQFF
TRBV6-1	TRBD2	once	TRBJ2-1	TGTGCCAGCAGTGAAGGACTAGCGGGAGCGGGAGAGCAGTTCTTC	CASSEGLAGAGEQFF